The 25 T cell receptor beta chains reported below all come from one sample, sequenced in a study of cytomegalovirus exposure and HLA in healthy donors. The assay was immunoSEQ multiplex PCR, and TCRdb's table has in-frame clones only and misses some. The table shows more than 95,000 clones, with around 89% occurring only once. The sequencing input was PBMCs. The source of these receptors is a man younger than 30 in good health and CMV-seronegative.

This sequence joins TRBV27 and TRBJ1-5; 9 positions agree with TRBD1. This CDR3 spans 15 amino acids. In germline, CDR1 is MNHEY, CDR2 SMNVEV (reference sequence). Unmatched junction bases numbered 2, after V lost 0 bases and J lost 5 bases. In nucleotides, the CDR3 is TGTGCCAGCAGTTTATCGAACAGGGGGCATCAGCCCCAGCATTTT. It encodes CASSLSNRGHQPQHF.

This chain uses TRBV27 with TRBJ2-7, with 7 bases fitting TRBD1. With V trimmed by 3 bases and J by 3 bases, 8 bases remained unmatched. The germline gives CDR1 MNHEY, CDR2 SMNVEV (reference sequence). This CDR3 has 15 amino acids. The CDR3 bases are TGTGCCAGCAGTTTCGCCGGGACAGCTATCTACGAGCAGTACTTC. Its translation: CASSFAGTAIYEQYF.

This rearrangement joins TRBV5-1 to TRBJ1-2; the match to TRBD1 covers 8 bases. The V segment lost 0 bases and the J segment 3 bases; nucleotides outside the gene matches: 7. Germline CDR1 reads SGHRS; CDR2 reads YFSETQ. The CDR3 loop spans 16 amino acids. CDR3: CASSLERQGAYYGYTF. The CDR3 nucleotides are TGCGCCAGCAGCTTGGAGAGGCAGGGGGCCTACTATGGCTACACCTTC. Combining the CDR3 with reference TRBV5-1 and TRBJ1-2 gives the whole variable domain KAGVTQTPRYLIKTRGQQVTLSCSPISGHRSVSWYQQTPGQGLQFLFEYFSETQRNKGNFPGRFSGRQFSNSRSEMNVSTLELGDSALYLCASSLERQGAYYGYTFGSGTRLTVV.

The chain joins TRBV9 to TRBJ1-1, with D perhaps matching TRBD1 (5 bases). The CDR3 has 14 residues. The ends were cut back, 3 bases at V and 4 bases at J, with 13 bases in the middle. Germline lookup yields CDR1 SGDLS and CDR2 YYNGEE. CDR3 sequence reads: CASSGQPGGTEAFF. CDR3 DNA sequence: TGTGCCAGCAGCGGCCAACCGGGGGGCACTGAAGCTTTCTTT.

This chain uses TRBV11-3 with TRBJ2-3; 9 bases line up with TRBD2. Trimming took 3 bases from V and 4 from J; bases not matched to a gene: 11. The germline CDR1 and CDR2 sequences are SGHNT and YENEEA. This CDR3 has 17 residues. CDR3 protein: CASSFGPSGVRPDTQYF. DNA for the CDR3: TGTGCCAGCAGCTTCGGTCCTAGCGGGGTCCGACCAGATACGCAGTATTTT.

CDR3 amino acids: CASSLVGQGARYGYTF. The CDR3 region has the DNA TGTGCCAGCAGCTTAGTGGGACAGGGGGCGCGGTATGGCTACACCTTC. V gene TRBV7-2 combines with J gene TRBJ1-2, with TRBD1 matching 12 bases. The CDR3 runs to 16 residues. Trimming cost V 1 base and J 5 bases; bases outside gene matches: 5. Per the germline V gene, CDR1 is SGHTA and CDR2 is FQGNSA. The full variable domain, rest sourced from reference TRBV7-2 and TRBJ1-2, is GAGVSQSPSNKVTEKGKDVELRCDPISGHTALYWYRQSLGQGLEFLIYFQGNSAPDKSGLPSDRFSAERTGGSVSTLTIQRTQQEDSAVYLCASSLVGQGARYGYTFGSGTRLTVV.

This chain uses TRBV5-8 with TRBJ2-7; 9 positions agree with TRBD1. This CDR3 comprises 16 residues. Germline V gives CDR1 SGHTS, CDR2 YDEGEE. V was pared by 4 bases and J by 2 bases, with 10 bases of the junction left unmatched. The CDR3 DNA reads TGTGCCAGCAGCACTTACCGGACAGGGGACCCCTACGAGCAGTACTTC. Protein: CASSTYRTGDPYEQYF.

The genes are TRBV7-6 and TRBJ1-1; D is ambiguous. Germline V gene sequence: CDR1 SGHVS, CDR2 FNYEAQ. Deletions cut 7 bases from V and 1 base from J, with 16 bases between. The CDR3 has 15 amino acids. The CDR3 DNA is TGTGCCAGCACGAGGACTGGGCGGAAGAACACTGAAGCTTTCTTT. It codes for CASTRTGRKNTEAFF.

The chain is built from TRBV6-1 and TRBJ2-2; 11 bases fit TRBD2. The CDR3 sequence is 15 residues long. Trimming removed 6 bases from V and 9 bases from J; junction bases left unmatched: 9. CDR1 MNHNS and CDR2 SASEGT come from the germline V gene. The CDR3 sequence: CASRELAGGRRELFF. CDR3 nucleotide sequence: TGTGCCAGCAGGGAATTAGCGGGGGGGCGTAGGGAGCTGTTTTTT.

This clone came up once. J is TRBJ2-5 and V is TRBV5-5, with 12 nucleotides matching TRBD2. The CDR3 consists of 16 residues. The V and J ends lost 5 bases and 4 bases, in that order; junction bases with no gene match: 9. Germline-derived CDR1 and CDR2 are SGHKS and YYEKEE (reference sequence). CDR3 sequence: CASSSDGLAGIETQYF. The CDR3 DNA reads TGTGCCAGCAGTTCAGATGGACTAGCGGGAATAGAGACCCAGTACTTC.

This chain joins TRBV6-1 and TRBJ2-5; TRBD2 might be the D (6 bases). V was trimmed by 2 bases and J by 4 bases, leaving 14 bases between them. From germline, CDR1 is MNHNS and CDR2 SASEGT. The CDR3 is 15 amino acids. Here the CDR3 reads CASSEWRVPPETQYF. Here the CDR3 DNA reads TGTGCCAGCAGTGAATGGAGGGTCCCCCCAGAGACCCAGTACTTC.

The chain is built from TRBV9 and TRBJ2-5, with D possibly matching TRBD1 (6 bases). The CDR3 is made up of 14 amino acids. The germline V gene encodes CDR1 SGDLS and CDR2 YYNGEE. V was pared by 4 bases and J by 3 bases, with 13 bases between. CDR3 sequence (DNA): TGTGCCAGCAGCCTAGACCGACAGGAAGAGACCCAGTACTTC. Encoded protein: CASSLDRQEETQYF.

V gene TRBV11-3 combines with J gene TRBJ2-5; 13 nucleotides align to TRBD2. This CDR3 is built from 15 residues. V lost 5 bases and J lost 5; bases outside the gene matches: 5. Germline V gene data show CDR1 as SGHNT and CDR2 as YENEEA. The CDR3 DNA is TGTGCCAGCAGCCCGTGGACTAGCGGGAGTGAGACCCAGTACTTC. It codes for CASSPWTSGSETQYF.

V and J are TRBV28 and TRBJ2-7; tentatively, D is TRBD1 (6 bases). V lost 6 bases, J lost 3 bases, and 18 bases lay in between. The CDR3 has 15 residues. The germline CDR1 and CDR2 sequences are MDHEN and SYDVKM. The CDR3 coding sequence is TGTGCCAGCAGCCAAGGCCAGGGGAGAAACTACGAGCAGTACTTC. It specifies CASSQGQGRNYEQYF.

CDR3 sequence reads: CASSTGQHNSPLHF. The CDR3 nucleotides read TGTGCCAGCAGCACGGGACAGCACAATTCACCCCTCCACTTT. The chain recombines TRBV7-6 with TRBJ1-6, with 7 bases identical to TRBD1. Germline trimming cut 5 bases from V and 7 bases from J; bases unmatched to any gene: 5. The CDR3 length is 14 residues. CDR1 and CDR2 (germline): SGHVS, FNYEAQ.

The chain has TRBV15 and TRBJ2-5; 8 bases fit TRBD2. Trimming at V came to 1 base and at J to 7 bases, leaving 8 bases not matched to a gene. CDR3 length equals 15 residues. Germline values: CDR1 LNHNV, CDR2 YYDKDF (reference sequence). The CDR3 here is CATSRAGGGLGTQYF. DNA for the CDR3: TGTGCCACCAGCAGAGCGGGCGGGGGGTTAGGGACCCAGTACTTC.

The rearrangement links TRBV18 to TRBJ2-7, with 7 bases aligning to TRBD1. This CDR3 is 13 amino acids long. CDR1 is KGHSH and CDR2 is LQKENI in the germline V gene. The V and J ends lost 2 bases and 6 bases, in that order; junction bases with no gene match: 4. Here the CDR3 DNA reads TGTGCCAGCTCACCAATCGACAGGGCCGAGCAGTACTTC. This gives the protein CASSPIDRAEQYF.

The chain recombines TRBV5-1 with TRBJ2-1; 9 bases match TRBD1. CDR1 and CDR2 (germline): SGHRS, YFSETQ. With V trimmed by 4 bases and J by 8 bases, 7 bases remained unmatched. The CDR3 is 14 amino acids. The CDR3 DNA sequence: TGCGCCAGCAGCCCCGGGACAGGGTTCGATGAGCAGTTCTTC. It translates to CASSPGTGFDEQFF.

For the CDR3, the DNA is TGCGCCAGCAGCTTGGTTTCGGGAGCAGATACGCAGTATTTT. It specifies CASSLVSGADTQYF. The chain joins TRBV5-1 to TRBJ2-3; a possible D gene is TRBD2 (6 bases). Germline CDR1 is SGHRS and CDR2 is YFSETQ. The CDR3 is made up of 14 amino acids. V was pared by 0 bases and J by 4 bases, with 9 bases between.

The chain has TRBV11-2 and TRBJ2-1; the match to TRBD2 covers 8 bases. J was trimmed by 8 bases and V by 1 base; bases with no gene match: 7. The germline V gene encodes CDR1 SGHAT and CDR2 FQNNGV. The CDR3 covers 15 residues. In nucleotides, the CDR3 is TGTGCCAGCAGCTTAGCGGGAGGGCCAGTCCATGAGCAGTTCTTC. Encoded protein: CASSLAGGPVHEQFF.

This CDR3 is CASRSIRGKNIQYF. Written as DNA, the CDR3 is TGCGCCAGCAGAAGCATACGGGGGAAAAACATTCAGTACTTC. The chain is built from TRBV5-1 and TRBJ2-4; perhaps TRBD2 as D (6 bases). V dropped 5 bases and J dropped 4 bases, with 13 bases sitting between them. Germline V lookup: CDR1 SGHRS, CDR2 YFSETQ. There are 14 residues in the CDR3.

This rearrangement joins TRBV2 to TRBJ2-1; the D gene is possibly TRBD2 (5 bases). The germline V gene has CDR1 SNHLY and CDR2 FYNNEI. The CDR3 runs 13 residues. V lost 6 bases to trimming and J lost 12 bases, with 18 bases between them. This CDR3 is CASRDGAGIRQFF. CDR3 DNA sequence: TGTGCCAGCAGAGACGGCGCGGGTATTCGGCAGTTCTTC. The full variable domain, its missing parts supplied by reference TRBV2 and TRBJ2-1, is EPEVTQTPSHQVTQMGQEVILRCVPISNHLYFYWYRQILGQKVEFLVSFYNNEISEKSEIFDDQFSVERPDGSNFTLKIRSTKLEDSAMYFCASRDGAGIRQFFGPGTRLTVL.

The chain couples TRBV19 to TRBJ1-5, with D hard to call. V was pared by 6 bases and J by 4 bases, with 10 bases between. The length of the CDR3 is 13 residues. The germline V gene encodes CDR1 LNHDA and CDR2 SQIVND (reference sequence). CDR3 in amino acids: CASSPSGNQPQHF. The CDR3 DNA follows: TGTGCCAGTAGCCCCTCGGGAAATCAGCCCCAGCATTTT.

This chain links TRBV29-1 with TRBJ1-4; the match to TRBD1 covers 9 bases. J was trimmed by 12 bases and V by 8 bases; bases with no gene match: 10. The CDR3 has 12 amino acids. CDR1 is SQVTM, CDR2 ANQGSEA, per germline. This CDR3 reads CSIRVQGAELFF. CDR3 sequence (DNA): TGCAGCATCAGGGTACAGGGGGCTGAACTGTTTTTT.

This clone showed up just once. This CDR3 reads CASSLGWTSGREQYF. CDR3 DNA sequence: TGTGCCAGCAGCCTAGGTTGGACTAGCGGGAGGGAGCAGTACTTC. V and J are TRBV11-3 and TRBJ2-7; TRBD2 matches at 14 bases. The V gene's germline CDR1 is SGHNT and CDR2 YENEEA. The CDR3 loop spans 15 amino acids. The V segment lost 5 bases and the J segment 7 bases; nucleotides outside the gene matches: 7.